This T cell receptor beta chain was profiled in a study of T-cell reconstitution after alpha-beta-depleted transplantation in children. TCRbeta library preparation incorporated unique molecular identifiers. A single record per CDR3 protein comes from TCRdb applying MiXCR to the PCR reads. Of hundreds of thousands of distinct CDR3 sequences in the sample, about 16% are singletons; the top ten hold approximately 38%. This clonotype was recorded a few times. Germline loops: CDR1 SGHVS, CDR2 FNYEAQ. The CDR3 totals 17 residues. V lost 5 bases and J lost 2, with 20 bases in between. The receptor was isolated from a male patient between 2 and 10 years old who had a stem cell transplant for acute lymphoblastic leukemia, so the T cells may come from the graft donor. This chain links TRBV7-6 with TRBJ2-3; possible D gene TRBD1, 5 bases. Here the sequenced sample was PBMCs, mostly from graft donor cells, taken 360 days after TCRalphabeta/CD19-depleted stem cell transplant. The CDR3 region has the DNA TGTGCCAGCAGCCGATCGGCCAGGGAAGAGTCCACAGATACGCAGTATTTT. As protein: CASSRSAREESTDTQYF.